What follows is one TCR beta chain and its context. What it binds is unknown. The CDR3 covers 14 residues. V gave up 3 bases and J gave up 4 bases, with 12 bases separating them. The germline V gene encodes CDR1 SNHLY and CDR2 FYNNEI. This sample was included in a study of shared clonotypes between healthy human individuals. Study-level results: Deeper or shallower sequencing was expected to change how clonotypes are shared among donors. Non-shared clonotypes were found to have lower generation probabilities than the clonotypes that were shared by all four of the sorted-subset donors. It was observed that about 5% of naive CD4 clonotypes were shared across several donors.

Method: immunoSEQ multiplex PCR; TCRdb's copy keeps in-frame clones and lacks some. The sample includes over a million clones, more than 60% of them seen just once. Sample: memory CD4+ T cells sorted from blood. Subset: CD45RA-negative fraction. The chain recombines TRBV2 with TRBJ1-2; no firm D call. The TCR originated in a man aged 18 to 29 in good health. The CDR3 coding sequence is TGTGCCAGCAGTGAGGGAGTAGCGCTCTATGGCTACACCTTC. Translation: CASSEGVALYGYTF.